Below, one TCR beta chain is given with its context. The target antigen is unknown. The CDR3 length is 15 residues. CDR1 KGHSH and CDR2 LQKENI come from the germline V gene. Trimming stripped 3 bases from V and 1 base from J, with 12 bases between. This entry comes from a study of T cell repertoires in cytomegalovirus infection. The wider study: Public signatures in TCR beta pointed to CMV infection and matching HLA type. Overall study results and limits: HLA-C-restricted CMV-specific TCR beta clonotypes were dominant in the ex vivo response.

MiXCR, applied by TCRdb to the reads, yields one record per CDR3 protein. This repertoire shows 680,000 or so distinct CDR3 sequences, roughly 33% found once; its top ten account for 15% to 20%. This sequence joins TRBV18 and TRBJ2-5; the D gene is possibly TRBD2 (6 bases). The sequencing here drew on cultured PBMCs, taken from culture after CMV antigen stimulation. The TCR comes from a human donor in good health (CMV status not recorded). Some clones in this sample may be carry-over from other donors' samples. CDR3 DNA: TGTGCCAGCTCACCCGGTTGGGGAGGCCAAGAGACCCAGTACTTC. Translation gives CASSPGWGGQETQYF.